These 21 T cell receptor beta chains came from one sample sequenced in a study of cytomegalovirus exposure and HLA in healthy donors. Primers: 60 Vbeta forward and 13 Jbeta reverse. Generated by immunoSEQ multiplex PCR, the TCRdb table keeps only in-frame clones and is missing some. This sample carries some 150,000 clones, 79% of them seen once, and the ten largest clones take about 5.9%. The sequencing input was PBMCs. These receptors came from a man aged 50 or older in good health and CMV-seropositive.

The genes are TRBV11-2 and TRBJ1-5, with 7 bases aligning to TRBD1. Germline trimming cut 5 bases from V and 0 bases from J; bases unmatched to any gene: 4. This CDR3 spans 15 amino acids. Germline V gene sequence: CDR1 SGHAT, CDR2 FQNNGV. CDR3 nucleotides: TGTGCCAGCAGCCGCGGGACAGATAGCAATCAGCCCCAGCATTTT. The encoded protein is CASSRGTDSNQPQHF.

As regards this clone: Other DNA sequences in the same sample also yield this CDR3. This chain connects TRBV28 to TRBJ2-5; D is undetermined. Per germline, CDR1 MDHEN and CDR2 SYDVKM. The CDR3 runs to 12 residues. V was clipped by 2 bases and J by 2 bases, with 3 bases between them. The CDR3 DNA reads TGTGCCAGCAGTTTAACTCAAGAGACCCAGTACTTC. Protein product: CASSLTQETQYF.

The chain uses TRBV4-1 and TRBJ2-1, with TRBD1 as a possible D gene (5 bases). CDR3 length equals 15 residues. V was cut by 4 bases and J by 9 bases, with 19 bases left in between. The V gene's germline CDR1 is MGHRA and CDR2 YSYEKL. The CDR3 reads CASSLAGLVGGEQFF. DNA for the CDR3: TGCGCCAGCAGCCTAGCAGGGTTGGTTGGTGGTGAGCAGTTCTTC.

This clone was picked up a small number of times. The gene calls are TRBV18 and TRBJ1-2; a possible D gene is TRBD1 (6 bases). The germline V gene encodes CDR1 KGHSH and CDR2 LQKENI. V lost 2 bases and J 6 bases, leaving 7 bases between the germline ends. The CDR3 has 12 amino acids. In nucleotides, the CDR3 is TGTGCCAGCTCACCAAACAGGGATGGCTACACCTTC. Translated, it gives CASSPNRDGYTF.

This clone was seen only a few times. The chain uses TRBV5-1 and TRBJ2-1; a weak D match, TRBD2 (5 bases). Germline V gene data show CDR1 as SGHRS and CDR2 as YFSETQ. The CDR3 runs to 15 residues. V shed 4 bases and J shed 5 bases, with 16 bases lying between them. CDR3 bases: TGCGCCAGCAGCGTGGACGGTTCGCGGGACAATGAGCAGTTCTTC. Translation gives CASSVDGSRDNEQFF.

The chain combines TRBV30 with TRBJ1-5; perhaps TRBD1 as D (5 bases). Germline V gives CDR1 GTSNPN, CDR2 SVGIG (reference sequence). Trimming removed 0 bases from V and 2 bases from J, with 14 bases in between. The CDR3 extends over 16 amino acids. Here the CDR3 DNA reads TGTGCCTGGAGTGTATCGATAGGGGCGCGCAATCAGCCCCAGCATTTT. Protein product: CAWSVSIGARNQPQHF.

V is TRBV19 and J is TRBJ1-1; a weak D match, TRBD1 (6 bases). The germline V gene has CDR1 LNHDA and CDR2 SQIVND (reference sequence). V was clipped by 6 bases and J by 2 bases, with 13 bases between them. CDR3 length: 14 residues. CDR3 nucleotides: TGTGCCAGTAGGGACAGAGCACTAAACACTGAAGCTTTCTTT. As protein: CASRDRALNTEAFF. Combining the CDR3 with reference TRBV19 and TRBJ1-1 gives the whole variable domain DGGITQSPKYLFRKEGQNVTLSCEQNLNHDAMYWYRQDPGQGLRLIYYSQIVNDFQKGDIAEGYSVSREKKESFPLTVTSAQKNPTAFYLCASRDRALNTEAFFGQGTRLTVV.

The chain carries TRBV11-2 and TRBJ2-2, with 8 bases fitting TRBD2. Germline assignment: CDR1 SGHAT and CDR2 FQNNGV. V gave up 3 bases and J gave up 0 bases; unmatched junction bases: 9. The CDR3 spans 18 residues. CDR3 sequence reads: CASSFSKLAVANTGELFF. CDR3 sequence (DNA): TGTGCCAGCAGCTTCAGTAAACTAGCGGTCGCGAACACCGGGGAGCTGTTTTTT.

The count of this clone is one. The chain links TRBV19 to TRBJ1-2; D uncertain. This CDR3 spans 14 amino acids. V lost 3 bases and J 3 bases, leaving 11 bases between the germline ends. Looked up from germline, CDR1 is LNHDA and CDR2 is SQIVND (reference sequence). CDR3 protein: CASSIEGLHYGYTF. The CDR3, as DNA: TGTGCCAGTAGTATTGAGGGTCTGCACTATGGCTACACCTTC. The variable domain in full, with the rest retrieved from reference TRBV19 and TRBJ1-2, is DGGITQSPKYLFRKEGQNVTLSCEQNLNHDAMYWYRQDPGQGLRLIYYSQIVNDFQKGDIAEGYSVSREKKESFPLTVTSAQKNPTAFYLCASSIEGLHYGYTFGSGTRLTVV.

This sequence joins TRBV4-1 and TRBJ2-7, with TRBD1 matching over 8 bases. V shed 6 bases, J shed 3 bases, and the junction held 10 bases outside the gene matches. Germline loops: CDR1 MGHRA, CDR2 YSYEKL. This CDR3 comprises 15 residues. The CDR3 loop reads CASRTTGTGRYEQYF. In nucleotides, the CDR3 is TGCGCCAGCAGGACGACCGGGACAGGTCGCTACGAGCAGTACTTC.

The chain recombines TRBV7-2 with TRBJ2-1; 9 nucleotides line up with TRBD2. Trimming cost V 1 base and J 9 bases; bases outside gene matches: 13. Germline CDR1 is SGHTA and CDR2 is FQGNSA. The CDR3 totals 17 residues. The CDR3 DNA sequence: TGTGCCAGCAGCTTAGGAGGGGGACTAGCCCCCTCGGGTGAGCAGTTCTTC. This gives the protein CASSLGGGLAPSGEQFF.

This chain joins TRBV11-3 and TRBJ2-1, with TRBD2 matching over 10 bases. Per germline, CDR1 SGHNT and CDR2 YENEEA. The CDR3 runs to 16 residues. The trim removed 4 bases at V and 8 bases at J, leaving 11 bases unmatched. CDR3 sequence: CASSSRAAGGLHEQFF. CDR3 bases: TGTGCCAGCAGCTCCAGGGCAGCGGGAGGGCTCCATGAGCAGTTCTTC.

A single count supports this clone. The rearrangement links TRBV5-1 to TRBJ2-7; TRBD1 matches 7 bases. Germline V gene lookup returns CDR1 SGHRS and CDR2 YFSETQ. The CDR3 has 13 amino acids. Germline trimming cut 2 bases from V and 7 bases from J; bases unmatched to any gene: 6. This CDR3 reads CASSFGRGWEQYF. The CDR3 coding sequence is TGCGCCAGCAGCTTTGGCAGGGGGTGGGAGCAGTACTTC.

The chain links TRBV9 to TRBJ2-2; 9 bases align to TRBD1. The junction had 6 bases not matched to a gene; V was cut back by 0 bases and J by 6 bases. Germline CDR1 reads SGDLS; CDR2 reads YYNGEE. CDR3 size: 16 residues. CDR3 nucleotide sequence: TGTGCCAGCAGCGTAGGTTGGGACAGGGCGGCCGGGGAGCTGTTTTTT. It translates to CASSVGWDRAAGELFF. The full variable domain, its missing parts supplied by reference TRBV9 and TRBJ2-2, is DSGVTQTPKHLITATGQRVTLRCSPRSGDLSVYWYQQSLDQGLQFLIQYYNGEERAKGNILERFSAQQFPDLHSELNLSSLELGDSALYFCASSVGWDRAAGELFFGEGSRLTVL.

Regarding this clone: One end of the junction is discordant with germline, which a read error may explain. The genes are TRBV7-9 and TRBJ2-5; 7 bases are a match to TRBD1. Germline V gene lookup returns CDR1 SEHNR and CDR2 FQNEAQ (reference sequence). The length of the CDR3 is 16 residues. As DNA, the CDR3 is TGTTCCAGCAGCACGAAGGACAGGCCCCCACAAGGGGCCCAGTACTTC. Translation gives CSSSTKDRPPQGAQYF.

V and J are TRBV5-6 and TRBJ1-5, with 9 bases identical to TRBD1. V lost 2 bases and J lost 3; bases outside the gene matches: 6. The CDR3 totals 16 residues. Germline loops: CDR1 SGHDT, CDR2 YYEEEE. This CDR3 reads CASSFGTGKNNQPQHF. CDR3 in DNA: TGTGCCAGCAGCTTCGGGACAGGGAAAAACAATCAGCCCCAGCATTTT.

In its sample, this clone was seen a few times. The chain uses TRBV29-1 and TRBJ2-3; 15 bases are shared with TRBD2. The CDR3 is 16 residues long. From germline, CDR1 is SQVTM and CDR2 ANQGSEA. V was clipped by 8 bases and J by 1 base; unmatched bases: 7. The CDR3 region has the DNA TGCAGCACCTGGACTAGCGGGAGGGCGGGCACAGATACGCAGTATTTT. It translates to CSTWTSGRAGTDTQYF.

Regarding this clone: At one boundary the junction diverges from the germline segment, which might be a read error. Other DNA sequences of this sample code for an identical CDR3. This rearrangement joins TRBV28 to TRBJ1-3, with 7 bases matching TRBD1. Per the germline V gene, CDR1 is MDHEN and CDR2 is SYDVKM. The CDR3 runs to 14 residues. In nucleotides, the CDR3 is TGTGCCAGCAGTCCCGGGACAGCTGGAAACACCATATACTTT. Translation: CASSPGTAGNTIYF.

This clone was observed a few times. This rearrangement joins TRBV14 to TRBJ2-1, with 11 bases lining up with TRBD2. V was clipped by 3 bases and J by 12 bases; unmatched bases: 10. Germline V lookup: CDR1 SGHDN, CDR2 FVKESK. The length of the CDR3 is 15 residues. The DNA of the CDR3 is TGTGCCAGCAGCCAGTCTAGCGGGAGGTCCGTGGGGCAGTTCTTC. Translating gives CASSQSSGRSVGQFF.

The genes are TRBV7-6 and TRBJ2-7; 8 bases map to TRBD1. Germline loops: CDR1 SGHVS, CDR2 FNYEAQ. There are 16 residues in the CDR3. Germline trimming cut 1 base from V and 5 bases from J; bases unmatched to any gene: 10. CDR3 bases: TGTGCCAGCAGCTTAGGAGGGGCCGGGACAGGCGACGAGCAGTACTTC. Its protein product is CASSLGGAGTGDEQYF.

The J gene is TRBJ1-2, the V gene TRBV28; D gene uncertain. The length of the CDR3 is 13 residues. Germline CDR1 is MDHEN and CDR2 is SYDVKM. Trimming took off 8 bases at V and 4 bases at J, with 14 bases between the two ends. Here the CDR3 reads CASEKDLAYGYTF. The DNA of the CDR3 is TGTGCCAGCGAGAAGGACTTAGCCTATGGCTACACCTTC.